The 8 T cell receptor beta chains given below trace back to one sample, sequenced in a study of regulatory T cells in long-lasting Graves disease. Time point described: persistent/refractory GD, antithyroid drugs over 5 years with positive TRAb. Scientists built the TCR library using RNA that was extracted from PBMCs. Arm-PCR with iRepertoire HTBI primers amplified the CDR3 regions for these TCR beta libraries. TCRdb fed the multiplex PCR reads into MiXCR, producing one record per CDR3 protein. Of a few hundred thousand distinct CDR3 sequences in the sample, roughly 21% were seen once. Sequenced material: peripheral blood mononuclear cells (PBMCs), taken when the disease was refractory, from a patient treated with antithyroid drugs. The receptors stem from a female donor with Graves disease.

The chain has TRBV5-5 and TRBJ1-2, with D unresolved. Per germline, CDR1 SGHKS and CDR2 YYEKEE (reference sequence). Trimming shortened V by 3 bases and J by 0 bases, and 6 bases separated the two germline ends. The length of the CDR3 is 13 residues. The CDR3 sequence: CASSSAPNYGYTF. CDR3 nucleotide sequence: TGTGCCAGCAGCTCGGCACCTAACTATGGCTACACCTTC.

The sample holds a few counts of this clonotype. The chain links TRBV11-2 to TRBJ2-7; D call uncertain. Germline CDR1 is SGHAT and CDR2 is FQNNGV. Between the trimmed V and J ends, which lost 5 bases and 4 bases, there was a span of 12 bases. CDR3 length: 13 residues. CDR3 sequence reads: CASSPTLIYEQYF. The CDR3 DNA is TGTGCCAGCAGCCCTACACTTATTTACGAGCAGTACTTC.

For this clonotype: At one of its ends the junction is not consistent with the germline gene, which may arise from a read error. This chain uses TRBV6-9 with TRBJ2-5; 9 nucleotides line up with TRBD1. From germline, CDR1 is MNHGY and CDR2 SVAAGI. This CDR3 region has 14 residues. In DNA form, the CDR3 reads TGTGCCAGCGGTTTCGGGACAGGGAAAGAGGCCCAGTACTTC. Its translation: CASGFGTGKEAQYF.

V and J are TRBV11-1 and TRBJ2-2; D unresolved. Germline CDR1 reads SGHAT; CDR2 reads FQDESV (reference sequence). CDR3 size: 17 residues. V was clipped by 2 bases and J by 0 bases, with 13 bases between them. CDR3 sequence reads: CASSLTRGGANTGELFF. The CDR3 DNA is TGTGCCAGCAGCTTAACAAGAGGCGGAGCGAACACCGGGGAGCTGTTTTTT.

Written as DNA, the CDR3 is TGCAGTGCTAGCGGGGGGGAGGAGACCCAGTACTTC. It specifies CSASGGEETQYF. The chain couples TRBV20-1 to TRBJ2-5; 8 positions agree with TRBD2. Losses at the gene ends were 3 bases for V and 5 bases for J; bases not matched to a gene: 2. Germline V lookup: CDR1 DFQATT, CDR2 SNEGSKA (reference sequence). CDR3 size: 12 residues.

This clonotype came up many times. The CDR3 sequence is CAGVAATNEKLFF. The DNA for the CDR3 is TGTGCCGGCGTGGCTGCAACTAATGAAAAACTGTTTTTT. J is TRBJ1-4 and V is TRBV2, with D uncertain. There are 13 residues in the CDR3. V gave up 11 bases and J gave up 0 bases, with 10 bases separating them. Germline V gene data show CDR1 as SNHLY and CDR2 as FYNNEI.

This clonotype showed up just a few times. V usage is TRBV10-3 and J usage is TRBJ1-5; D is unclear. This CDR3 comprises 15 residues. The V end lost 2 bases, the J end lost 2 bases, and 10 bases lay between the germline ends. Germline values: CDR1 ENHRY, CDR2 SYGVKD. The CDR3 nucleotides read TGTGCCATCAGTGAGGAGGGTCCGCGCAATCAGCCCCAGCATTTT. Amino acids: CAISEEGPRNQPQHF.

This clonotype was recorded at least ten times. V gene TRBV28 combines with J gene TRBJ1-6, with a possible D match to TRBD1 (5 bases). Trimming cost V 7 bases and J 4 bases, with 14 bases left between them. The length of the CDR3 is 15 residues. Per the germline V gene, CDR1 is MDHEN and CDR2 is SYDVKM. Written as DNA, the CDR3 is TGTGCCAGCAAACACGGGGCGGAGTATAATTCACCCCTCCACTTT. Protein sequence: CASKHGAEYNSPLHF. Full variable domain (outside the CDR3, taken from reference TRBV28 and TRBJ1-6): DVKVTQSSRYLVKRTGEKVFLECVQDMDHENMFWYRQDPGLGLRLIYFSYDVKMKEKGDIPEGYSVSREKKERFSLILESASTNQTSMYLCASKHGAEYNSPLHFGNGTRLTVT.